What follows describes a single TCR beta chain. What it recognizes is unknown. This likely comes from a read error, as the CDR3 has no conserved phenylalanine or tryptophan at its end. TCRdb passed the 5' RACE reads through MiXCR, listing each CDR3 protein once. Of about 320,000 distinct CDR3 sequences in the sample, roughly an eighth are singletons; the top ten hold around 20%. This entry belongs to a study of T-cell memory formation after mild COVID-19. Overall study results and limits: The pre-infection memory compartment contained some responding clones, suggesting cross-reactive memory joined.

V shed 4 bases and J 6 bases; nucleotides not matched to a gene: 5. The CDR3 has 13 amino acids. This rearrangement joins TRBV12-3 or TRBV12-4 to TRBJ2-7; 8 nucleotides line up with TRBD1. The source of this sequence is a man younger than 35 who had mild COVID-19 (a few samples of this study predate the infection). Cell type and time point are not known. The sequencing input was PBMCs or a T cell subset sorted from them (not recorded which). The CDR3 nucleotides are TGTGCCAGCAGTTGGGACAGGAGGACCGAGCAGTACTTA. It encodes CASSWDRRTEQYL.